Sequencing of this T cell receptor beta chain was carried out in a study of shared clonotypes between healthy human individuals. Measured with immunoSEQ multiplex PCR; TCRdb has only the in-frame clones, and not every one. The data hold about 2.3 million clones, with around 90% observed a single time. V shed 3 bases and J shed 0 bases, with 9 bases lying between them. The length of the CDR3 is 16 residues. In germline, CDR1 is MNHNS, CDR2 SASEGT. Sample: naive CD4+ T cells from PBMCs. The subset was: CD45RA+ positively selected. The gene calls are TRBV6-1 and TRBJ2-6; D possibly corresponds to TRBD1 (5 bases). The sequence came from a man aged 18 to 29 in good health. Some clones in this sample may be carry-over from other donors' samples. CDR3 nucleotides: TGTGCCAGCAGTGACAGGGCCTACTCTGGGGCCAACGTCCTGACTTTC. This translates into CASSDRAYSGANVLTF.